A selection of T cell receptor beta chains follows, all from one sample in a study of CD8+ T cells in alopecia areata. Data came from immunoSEQ multiplex PCR; TCRdb stores just in-frame clones and leaves some out. Counted here are about 110,000 clones, approximately 60% occurring once; the ten biggest clones make up approximately 22%. Sequencing used CD8+ T cells sorted from blood. These receptors were obtained from a human donor in good health. Both conserved end residues are part of each CDR3. Fields, in order: J gene, V gene, D gene, clone size, CDR3 protein, CDR3 DNA. The D gene is left open where the match is weak. Rows may omit the clone size; those that give it use once, few, many or a size class.

>TRBJ2-7|TRBV11-1|.|few
CASRGPGSYEQYF
TGTGCCAGCAGAGGCCCAGGGTCCTACGAGCAGTACTTC
>TRBJ2-5|TRBV5-6|TRBD1|.
CASSSGTGFQGETQYF
TGTGCCAGCAGCTCCGGGACAGGGTTCCAAGGGGAGACCCAGTACTTC
>TRBJ2-2|TRBV4-3|TRBD2|.
CASSPLREGVGELFF
TGCGCCAGCAGCCCCCTTCGGGAGGGGGTAGGGGAGCTGTTTTTT
>TRBJ2-1|TRBV29-1|.|.
CSVGAQFF
TGCAGCGTAGGGGCTCAGTTCTTC
>TRBJ2-7|TRBV21-1|.|.
CASSKRRGCEQYF
TGTGCCAGCAGCAAACGGAGGGGCTGCGAGCAGTACTTC
>TRBJ2-2|TRBV4-2|.|.
CASSQEDVSGGPGELFF
TGTGCCAGCAGCCAGGAGGATGTCTCCGGGGGGCCCGGGGAGCTGTTTTTT
>TRBJ2-5|TRBV28|.|.
CASSLFRPTQETQYF
TGTGCCAGCAGTTTATTTCGGCCCACCCAAGAGACCCAGTACTTC
>TRBJ1-3|TRBV28|.|.
CASSLLLDRNTIYF
TGTGCCAGCAGTTTACTGCTCGATCGAAACACCATATATTTT
>TRBJ2-1|TRBV10-3|.|few
CAISEWRTVRYNEQFF
TGTGCCATCAGTGAGTGGCGGACGGTGCGCTACAATGAGCAGTTCTTC
>TRBJ2-1|TRBV15|.|.
CATSRTSENEQFF
TGTGCCACCAGCCGGACGTCGGAGAATGAGCAGTTCTTC
>TRBJ2-1|TRBV13|.|.
CASSPAGQVINEQFF
TGTGCCAGCAGCCCAGCGGGACAGGTCATCAATGAGCAGTTCTTC
>TRBJ2-2|TRBV15|.|.
CATQRGGAVYTGELFF
TGTGCCACCCAAAGAGGGGGGGCAGTTTACACCGGGGAGCTGTTTTTT
>TRBJ2-7|TRBV7-6|.|.
CASSLALGGYEQYF
TGTGCCAGCAGCTTAGCCCTTGGGGGATACGAGCAGTACTTC
>TRBJ2-1|TRBV2|.|.
CASMRGGDEQFF
TGTGCCAGCATGAGGGGAGGCGATGAGCAGTTCTTC
>TRBJ2-1|TRBV28|TRBD1|.
CASSWARQGSYNEQFF
TGTGCCAGCAGTTGGGCCAGACAGGGTTCCTACAATGAGCAGTTCTTC
>TRBJ2-3|TRBV27|.|once
CASSLSSGATQYF
TGTGCCAGCAGTTTGTCTAGTGGGGCTACGCAGTATTTT
>TRBJ2-5|TRBV29-1|.|.
CSVEGEGVETQYF
TGCAGCGTTGAGGGTGAAGGGGTAGAGACCCAGTACTTC